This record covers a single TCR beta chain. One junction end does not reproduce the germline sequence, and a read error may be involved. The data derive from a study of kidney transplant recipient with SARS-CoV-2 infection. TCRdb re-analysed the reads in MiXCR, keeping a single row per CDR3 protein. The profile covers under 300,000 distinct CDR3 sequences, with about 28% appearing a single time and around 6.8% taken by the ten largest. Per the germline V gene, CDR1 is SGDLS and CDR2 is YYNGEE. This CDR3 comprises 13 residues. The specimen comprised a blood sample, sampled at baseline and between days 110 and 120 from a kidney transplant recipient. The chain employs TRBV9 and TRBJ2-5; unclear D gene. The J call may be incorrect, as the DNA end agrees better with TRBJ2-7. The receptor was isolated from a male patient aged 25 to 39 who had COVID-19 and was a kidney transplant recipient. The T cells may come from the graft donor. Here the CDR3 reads CAGSVDLTYEQYF. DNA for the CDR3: TGTGCCGGCAGCGTAGATCTGACCTACGAGCAGTACTTC.